The clone carrying this T cell receptor (beta chain) has just a few counts. These data originate in a study of identical twins. TCRdb used MiXCR to reprocess the 5' RACE reads, holding one entry per CDR3 protein. This sample has some 440,000 distinct CDR3 sequences, with more than 20% found just once. V lost 5 bases and J lost 4; bases outside the gene matches: 11. Germline V gives CDR1 SGHRS, CDR2 YFSETQ. The CDR3 length is 16 residues. The data were also submitted as part of a second study, on T cells expressing NK-cell markers. That source reports: There were a handful of donors in whom these clonotypes also led the CD3+CD56-NKG2C+ fraction.

This receptor was taken from a woman aged 18-29 years in good health. This chain connects TRBV5-1 to TRBJ1-5; TRBD1 agrees at 8 bases. Input material: CD4+ T cells sorted from blood. The CDR3 sequence: CASSPGGTGTNQPQHF. The DNA of the CDR3 is TGCGCCAGCAGTCCAGGGGGCACAGGTACAAATCAGCCCCAGCATTTT.